Following are 20 T cell receptor beta chains from one sample sequenced in a study of T cell changes during pregnancy in multiple sclerosis. Produced via immunoSEQ multiplex PCR; TCRdb's table is partial and in-frame only. This repertoire shows about 100,000 clones, roughly 92% found once; its top ten account for roughly 3%. The sequencing here drew on peripheral blood, taken in the first trimester of pregnancy. The receptors were sampled from a female donor with multiple sclerosis, enrolled in a pregnancy study.

This clone came up once. The chain uses TRBV6-4 and TRBJ1-2; the D gene is possibly TRBD1 (5 bases). V lost 3 bases to trimming and J lost 8 bases, with 13 bases between them. Germline CDR1 is MRHNA and CDR2 is SNTAGT. The CDR3 is made up of 13 amino acids. The CDR3 spells CASSDDSRSGYTF. The CDR3, as DNA: TGTGCCAGCAGTGATGACAGCCGATCCGGCTACACCTTC.

The chain employs TRBV7-2 and TRBJ1-5; D is uncertain. The CDR3 is 13 residues long. V gave up 3 bases and J gave up 3 bases, with 6 bases separating them. Germline V gene lookup returns CDR1 SGHTA and CDR2 FQGNSA. CDR3 coding DNA: TGTGCCAGCAGCTTGGGCTTCAATCAGCCCCAGCATTTT. It encodes CASSLGFNQPQHF.

This CDR3 reads CASRSGSYSNQPQHF. CDR3 sequence (DNA): TGTGCCAGCAGGAGCGGTAGCTATAGCAATCAGCCCCAGCATTTT. The chain has TRBV7-2 and TRBJ1-5, with D uncertain. The CDR3 length is 15 residues. The germline gives CDR1 SGHTA, CDR2 FQGNSA. Trimming shortened V by 6 bases and J by 0 bases, and 12 bases separated the two germline ends.

J is TRBJ2-6 and V is TRBV4-3, with D possibly being TRBD2 (6 bases). V was trimmed by 0 bases and J by 2 bases, leaving 8 bases between them. Germline lookup yields CDR1 LGHNA and CDR2 YSLEER. The CDR3 is 16 amino acids. In nucleotides, the CDR3 is TGCGCCAGCAGCCAAGAGTCGGGGGCTGGGGCCAACGTCCTGACTTTC. This codes for CASSQESGAGANVLTF.

In this sample, this clone turned up a few times. V and J are TRBV25-1 and TRBJ1-4; no clear D. V lost 6 bases and J lost 14, with 10 bases in between. CDR1 and CDR2 from the germline V gene are MGHDK and SYGVNS. The length of the CDR3 is 10 residues. The DNA for the CDR3 is TGTGCCAGCAGGGGAGATAAGCTGTTTTTT. Protein product: CASRGDKLFF.

This clone occurred once. V and J are TRBV6-1 and TRBJ2-7; tentative D call: TRBD1 (5 bases). The germline V and J ends were trimmed by 4 bases and 5 bases, with 18 bases remaining between them. This CDR3 comprises 15 residues. Germline lookup yields CDR1 MNHNS and CDR2 SASEGT. CDR3 nucleotide sequence: TGTGCCAGCAGTGCTCCAGGGCGATCGGTACACGAGCAGTACTTC. Protein product: CASSAPGRSVHEQYF.

The chain uses TRBV10-3 and TRBJ2-5; 9 nucleotides agree with TRBD1. The V and J ends lost 6 bases and 2 bases, in that order; junction bases with no gene match: 10. This CDR3 has 16 amino acids. Germline lookup yields CDR1 ENHRY and CDR2 SYGVKD. The CDR3 region is CAISPIQGAGQETQYF. For the CDR3, the DNA is TGTGCCATCAGCCCCATACAGGGGGCAGGGCAAGAGACCCAGTACTTC.

This clone showed up just a few times. This chain connects TRBV11-2 to TRBJ2-7; TRBD2 aligns across 9 bases. This CDR3 has 17 amino acids. Germline loops: CDR1 SGHAT, CDR2 FQNNGV. V gave up 0 bases and J gave up 5 bases; unmatched junction bases: 11. This chain's CDR3 is CASSLDAPAGGSHEQYF. The DNA of the CDR3 is TGTGCCAGCAGCTTAGATGCCCCTGCGGGAGGGTCCCACGAGCAGTACTTC.

The chain joins TRBV9 to TRBJ1-3; no clear D. This CDR3 is built from 13 residues. Looked up from germline, CDR1 is SGDLS and CDR2 is YYNGEE. The V end was cut by 3 bases, the J end by 2 bases, with 6 bases between. This CDR3 is CASSAPAGNTIYF. The CDR3 coding sequence is TGTGCCAGCAGCGCTCCTGCTGGAAACACCATATATTTT.

A word on this clone: This sample includes further DNA sequences coding for the same CDR3. This sequence joins TRBV15 and TRBJ2-7; D is uncertain. This CDR3 is built from 13 residues. V was shortened by 1 base and J by 2 bases, with 6 bases between the two germline ends. The germline CDR1 and CDR2 sequences are LNHNV and YYDKDF (reference sequence). This chain's CDR3 is CATSRGTTYEQYF. The DNA for the CDR3 is TGTGCCACCAGCAGAGGCACAACCTACGAGCAGTACTTC.

The chain recombines TRBV19 with TRBJ1-1; D is perhaps TRBD1 (5 bases). This CDR3 is built from 14 residues. Germline V lookup: CDR1 LNHDA, CDR2 SQIVND (reference sequence). V was trimmed by 3 bases and J by 4 bases, leaving 12 bases between them. CDR3 in DNA: TGTGCCAGTAGTATTGGGGCGGGGCTCACTGAAGCTTTCTTT. It yields the protein CASSIGAGLTEAFF.

The chain couples TRBV6-1 to TRBJ2-3; no reliable D call. CDR1 and CDR2 from the germline V gene are MNHNS and SASEGT. Trimming stripped 6 bases from V and 0 bases from J, with 10 bases between. This CDR3 has 14 amino acids. The CDR3 loop reads CASSGFLSTDTQYF. In DNA form, the CDR3 reads TGTGCCAGCAGCGGGTTCCTGAGCACAGATACGCAGTATTTT.

With respect to this clone: The sample contains more than one DNA sequence encoding this CDR3. The J gene is TRBJ2-7, the V gene TRBV28; TRBD2 matches 8 bases. The ends lost 5 bases at V and 1 base at J; junction bases unmatched: 10. This CDR3 region has 16 residues. The germline gives CDR1 MDHEN, CDR2 SYDVKM. The CDR3 loop is CASSLPKREWSYEQYF. CDR3 nucleotide sequence: TGTGCCAGCAGTCTCCCAAAGCGGGAGTGGTCCTACGAGCAGTACTTC. The whole variable domain, remainder taken from reference TRBV28 and TRBJ2-7, is DVKVTQSSRYLVKRTGEKVFLECVQDMDHENMFWYRQDPGLGLRLIYFSYDVKMKEKGDIPEGYSVSREKKERFSLILESASTNQTSMYLCASSLPKREWSYEQYFGPGTRLTVT.

V gene TRBV7-2 combines with J gene TRBJ2-5, with D uncertain. CDR1 and CDR2 (germline): SGHTA, FQGNSA. The V end was cut by 1 base, the J end by 1 base, with 4 bases between. The CDR3 length is 13 residues. As DNA, the CDR3 is TGTGCCAGCAGCTTAGACGGCCAAGAGACCCAGTACTTC. It specifies CASSLDGQETQYF.

The chain employs TRBV27 and TRBJ2-5, with 7 bases matching TRBD2. The CDR3 length is 12 residues. Germline CDR1 MNHEY, CDR2 SMNVEV (reference sequence). V trimming: 5 bases; J trimming: 5 bases; junction bases outside the gene matches: 2. The CDR3 protein is CASSGEGETQYF. CDR3 DNA sequence: TGTGCCAGCAGTGGGGAGGGGGAGACCCAGTACTTC.

The genes are TRBV6-5 and TRBJ1-2; tentatively, D is TRBD1 (5 bases). The CDR3 runs to 14 residues. V was clipped by 0 bases and J by 6 bases, with 11 bases between them. Germline-derived CDR1 and CDR2 are MNHEY and SVGAGI. The CDR3: CASSYSRGWDGYTF. In DNA, the CDR3 is TGTGCCAGCAGTTACTCAAGGGGCTGGGATGGCTACACCTTC.

This chain links TRBV5-1 with TRBJ1-1, with TRBD1 matching 9 bases. This CDR3 is built from 15 residues. From germline, CDR1 is SGHRS and CDR2 YFSETQ. The V and J ends lost 0 bases and 5 bases, in that order; junction bases with no gene match: 5. CDR3 bases: TGCGCCAGCAGCTTGGCCATGGGACAGGGTACTGAAGCTTTCTTT. Amino acids: CASSLAMGQGTEAFF.

V usage is TRBV11-2 and J usage is TRBJ2-5; a weak D match, TRBD2 (6 bases). The ends were cut back, 5 bases at V and 1 base at J, with 17 bases in the middle. Germline CDR1 SGHAT, CDR2 FQNNGV. The CDR3 totals 16 residues. The CDR3 loop is CASSRRSLAAQETQYF. Here the CDR3 DNA reads TGTGCCAGCAGCCGCCGTAGCTTAGCGGCCCAAGAGACCCAGTACTTC.

The rearrangement uses TRBV5-1 and TRBJ2-7; 7 nucleotides line up with TRBD1. Germline CDR1 and CDR2: SGHRS and YFSETQ. The CDR3 runs to 16 residues. V lost 2 bases, J lost 7 bases, and 15 bases stayed unmatched. CDR3 bases: TGCGCCAGCAGCTTAATCAGACAGGGTAGATCGGGAGAGCAGTACTTC. It encodes CASSLIRQGRSGEQYF. Based on the CDR3 plus reference TRBV5-1 and TRBJ2-7, the full variable domain is KAGVTQTPRYLIKTRGQQVTLSCSPISGHRSVSWYQQTPGQGLQFLFEYFSETQRNKGNFPGRFSGRQFSNSRSEMNVSTLELGDSALYLCASSLIRQGRSGEQYFGPGTRLTVT.

The V and J genes are TRBV14 and TRBJ2-5; no definite D call. Germline V gene sequence: CDR1 SGHDN, CDR2 FVKESK. This CDR3 has 14 amino acids. The V gene lost 1 base and the J gene lost 4 bases, with 10 bases spanning the gap. CDR3 coding DNA: TGTGCCAGCAGCCAAGGCCTGCTACGAGAGACCCAGTACTTC. Amino acid sequence: CASSQGLLRETQYF.